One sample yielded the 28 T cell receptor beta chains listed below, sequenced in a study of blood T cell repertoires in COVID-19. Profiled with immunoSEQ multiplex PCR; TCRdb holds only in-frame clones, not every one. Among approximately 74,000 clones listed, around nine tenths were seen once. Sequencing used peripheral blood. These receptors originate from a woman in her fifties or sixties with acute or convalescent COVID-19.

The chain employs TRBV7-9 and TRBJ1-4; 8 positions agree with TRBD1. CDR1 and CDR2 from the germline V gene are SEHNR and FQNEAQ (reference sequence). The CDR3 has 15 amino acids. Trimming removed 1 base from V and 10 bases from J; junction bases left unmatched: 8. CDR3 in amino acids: CASSLVGQGAGKLFF. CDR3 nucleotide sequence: TGTGCCAGCAGCTTAGTGGGCCAGGGGGCAGGAAAACTGTTTTTT.

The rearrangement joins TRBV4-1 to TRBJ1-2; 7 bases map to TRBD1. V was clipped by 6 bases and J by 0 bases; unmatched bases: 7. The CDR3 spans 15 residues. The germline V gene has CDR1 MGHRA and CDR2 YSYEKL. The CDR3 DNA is TGCGCCAGCAGGAATCAGGGGGAGGCTAACTATGGCTACACCTTC. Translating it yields CASRNQGEANYGYTF.

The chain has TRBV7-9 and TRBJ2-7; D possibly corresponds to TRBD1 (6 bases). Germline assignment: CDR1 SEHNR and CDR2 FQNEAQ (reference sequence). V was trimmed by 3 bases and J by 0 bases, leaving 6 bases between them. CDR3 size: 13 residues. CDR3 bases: TGTGCCAGCAGCTTGGACAGCTCCTACGAGCAGTACGTC. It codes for CASSLDSSYEQYV.

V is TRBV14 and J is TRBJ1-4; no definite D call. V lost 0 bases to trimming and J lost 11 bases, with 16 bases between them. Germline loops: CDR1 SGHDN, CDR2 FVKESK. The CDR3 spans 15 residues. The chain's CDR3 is CASSQDLTGVGKLFF. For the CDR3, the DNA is TGTGCCAGCAGCCAAGATTTGACCGGGGTCGGGAAACTGTTTTTT.

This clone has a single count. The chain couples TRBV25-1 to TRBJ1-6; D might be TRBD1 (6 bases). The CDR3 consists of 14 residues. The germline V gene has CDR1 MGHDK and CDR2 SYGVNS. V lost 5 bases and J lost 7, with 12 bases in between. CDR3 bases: TGTGCCAGCAGTCACCCAGGGGCGAATTCACCCCTCCACTTT. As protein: CASSHPGANSPLHF.

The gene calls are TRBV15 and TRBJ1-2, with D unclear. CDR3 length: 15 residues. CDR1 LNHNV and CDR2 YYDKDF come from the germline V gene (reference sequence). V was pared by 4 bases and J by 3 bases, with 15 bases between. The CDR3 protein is CATSMKAKGDYGYTF. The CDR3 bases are TGTGCCACCAGCATGAAGGCCAAGGGAGACTATGGCTACACCTTC.

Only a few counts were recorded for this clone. The CDR3 nucleotides are TGTGCCAGCAGTTTCGGACAGGGGATTCAGCCCCAGCATTTT. It encodes CASSFGQGIQPQHF. This chain joins TRBV28 and TRBJ1-5; TRBD1 agrees at 9 bases. This CDR3 has 14 amino acids. CDR1 MDHEN and CDR2 SYDVKM come from the germline V gene. With V trimmed by 3 bases and J by 6 bases, 3 bases remained unmatched.

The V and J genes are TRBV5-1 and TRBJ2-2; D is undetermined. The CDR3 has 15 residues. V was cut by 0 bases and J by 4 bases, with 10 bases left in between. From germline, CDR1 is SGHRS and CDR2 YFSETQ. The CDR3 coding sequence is TGCGCCAGCAGCTTGGTACGAGGCCTCACCGGGGAGCTGTTTTTT. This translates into CASSLVRGLTGELFF.

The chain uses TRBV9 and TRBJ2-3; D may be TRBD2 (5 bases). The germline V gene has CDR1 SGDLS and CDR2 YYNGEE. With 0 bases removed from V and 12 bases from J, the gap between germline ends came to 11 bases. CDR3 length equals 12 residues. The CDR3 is CASSVGGAEQYF. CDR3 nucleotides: TGTGCCAGCAGCGTAGGGGGAGCGGAACAGTATTTT.

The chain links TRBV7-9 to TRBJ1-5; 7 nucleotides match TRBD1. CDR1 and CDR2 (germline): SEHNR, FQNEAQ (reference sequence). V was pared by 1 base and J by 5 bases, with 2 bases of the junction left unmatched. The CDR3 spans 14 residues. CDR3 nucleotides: TGTGCCAGCAGCTTAGGACAGGGTGATCAGCCCCAGCATTTT. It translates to CASSLGQGDQPQHF.

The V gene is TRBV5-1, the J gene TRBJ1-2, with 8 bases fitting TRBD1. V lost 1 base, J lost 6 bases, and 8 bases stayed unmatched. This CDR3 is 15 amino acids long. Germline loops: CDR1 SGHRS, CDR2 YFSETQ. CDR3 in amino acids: CASSLPGQAYDGYTF. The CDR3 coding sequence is TGCGCCAGCAGCTTGCCGGGACAGGCTTACGATGGCTACACCTTC.

Here the CDR3 reads CASSHRVGQGSSYEQYV. CDR3 DNA sequence: TGTGCCAGCAGTCATAGGGTGGGACAGGGAAGCTCCTACGAGCAGTACGTC. The chain uses TRBV28 and TRBJ2-7, with 9 positions matching TRBD1. Germline assignment: CDR1 MDHEN and CDR2 SYDVKM. CDR3 length: 17 residues. Trimming took 5 bases from V and 0 from J; bases not matched to a gene: 11.

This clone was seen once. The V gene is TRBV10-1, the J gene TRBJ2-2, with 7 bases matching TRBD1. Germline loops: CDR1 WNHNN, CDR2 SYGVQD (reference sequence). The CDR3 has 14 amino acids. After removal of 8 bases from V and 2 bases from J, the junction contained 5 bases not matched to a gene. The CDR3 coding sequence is TGCGCCAGCCTCCGGGACAGCAACACCGGGGAGCTGTTTTTT. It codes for CASLRDSNTGELFF.

CDR3 nucleotide sequence: TGTGCCACGTGGATAGGGACAGAGGGAAACACCATATATTTT. It translates to CATWIGTEGNTIYF. V gene TRBV5-4 combines with J gene TRBJ1-3; TRBD1 agrees at 7 bases. Trimming took 9 bases from V and 4 from J; bases not matched to a gene: 10. The CDR3 length is 14 residues. Germline V CDR1 and CDR2: SGHNT, YYREEE (reference sequence).

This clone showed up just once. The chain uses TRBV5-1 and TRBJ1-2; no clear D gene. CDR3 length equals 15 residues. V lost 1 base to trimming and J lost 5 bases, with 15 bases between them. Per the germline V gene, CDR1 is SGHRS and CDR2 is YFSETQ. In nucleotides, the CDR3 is TGCGCCAGCAGCTTGAAGTCGGAGCCGCAGTATGGCTACACCTTC. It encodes CASSLKSEPQYGYTF.

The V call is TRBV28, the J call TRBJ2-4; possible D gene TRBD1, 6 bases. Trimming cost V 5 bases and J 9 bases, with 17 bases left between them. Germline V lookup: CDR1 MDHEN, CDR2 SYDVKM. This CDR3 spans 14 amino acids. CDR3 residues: CASSPRTVKGIQYF. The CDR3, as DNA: TGTGCCAGCAGTCCCCGGACAGTCAAGGGCATTCAGTACTTC.

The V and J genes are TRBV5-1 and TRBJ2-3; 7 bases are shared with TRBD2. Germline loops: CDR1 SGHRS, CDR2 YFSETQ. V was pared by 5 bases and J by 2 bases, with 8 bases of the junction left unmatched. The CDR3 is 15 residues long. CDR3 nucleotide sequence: TGCGCCAGCAGAGGGAGGGCCGACAACACAGATACGCAGTATTTT. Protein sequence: CASRGRADNTDTQYF. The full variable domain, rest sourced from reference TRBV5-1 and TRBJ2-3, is KAGVTQTPRYLIKTRGQQVTLSCSPISGHRSVSWYQQTPGQGLQFLFEYFSETQRNKGNFPGRFSGRQFSNSRSEMNVSTLELGDSALYLCASRGRADNTDTQYFGPGTRLTVL.

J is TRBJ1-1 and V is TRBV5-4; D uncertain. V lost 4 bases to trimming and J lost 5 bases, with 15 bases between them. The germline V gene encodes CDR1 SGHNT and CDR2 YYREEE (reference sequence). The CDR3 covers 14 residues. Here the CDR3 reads CASSRGGGGTEAFF. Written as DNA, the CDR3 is TGTGCCAGCAGCCGGGGTGGAGGCGGGACTGAAGCTTTCTTT.

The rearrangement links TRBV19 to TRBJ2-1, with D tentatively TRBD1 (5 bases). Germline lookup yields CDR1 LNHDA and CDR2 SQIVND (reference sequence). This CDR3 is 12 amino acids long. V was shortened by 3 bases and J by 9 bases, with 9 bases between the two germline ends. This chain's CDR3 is CASSIQGGEQFF. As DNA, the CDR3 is TGTGCCAGTAGTATCCAGGGTGGTGAGCAGTTCTTC.

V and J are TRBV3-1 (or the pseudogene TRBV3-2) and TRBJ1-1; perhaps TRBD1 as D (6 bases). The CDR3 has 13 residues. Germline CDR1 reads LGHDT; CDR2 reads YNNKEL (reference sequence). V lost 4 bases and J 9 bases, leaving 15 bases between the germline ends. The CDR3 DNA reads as TGTGCCAGCAGCCCCTCAACAGGGTTGAAAGCTTTCTTT. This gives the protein CASSPSTGLKAFF.

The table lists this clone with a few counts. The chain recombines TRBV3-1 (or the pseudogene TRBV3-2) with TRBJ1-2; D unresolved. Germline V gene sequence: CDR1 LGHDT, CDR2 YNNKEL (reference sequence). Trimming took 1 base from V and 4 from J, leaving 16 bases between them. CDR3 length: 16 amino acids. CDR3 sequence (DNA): TGTGCCAGCAGCCAAGGATGGCAGGCTGCTACCTATGGCTACACCTTC. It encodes CASSQGWQAATYGYTF.

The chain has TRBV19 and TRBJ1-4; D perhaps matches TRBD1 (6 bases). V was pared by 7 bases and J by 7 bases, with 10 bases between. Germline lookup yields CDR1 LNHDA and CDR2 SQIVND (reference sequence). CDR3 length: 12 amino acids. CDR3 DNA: TGTGCCAGTAAACAGGGCGGTGAAAAACTGTTTTTT. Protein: CASKQGGEKLFF.

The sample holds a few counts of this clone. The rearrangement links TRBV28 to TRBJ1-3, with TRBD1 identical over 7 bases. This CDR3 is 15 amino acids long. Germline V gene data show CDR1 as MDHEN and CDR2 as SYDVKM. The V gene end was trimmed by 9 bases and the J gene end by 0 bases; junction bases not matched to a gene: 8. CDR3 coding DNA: TGTGCCAGTAGGGGGCCCTCTAACTCTGGAAACACCATATATTTT. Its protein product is CASRGPSNSGNTIYF.

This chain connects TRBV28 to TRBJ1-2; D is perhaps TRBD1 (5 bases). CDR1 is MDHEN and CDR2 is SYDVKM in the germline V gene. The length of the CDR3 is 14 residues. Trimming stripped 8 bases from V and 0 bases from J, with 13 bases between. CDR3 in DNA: TGTGCCAGCCTGCTCGCAGGGTCTAACTATGGCTACACCTTC. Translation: CASLLAGSNYGYTF.

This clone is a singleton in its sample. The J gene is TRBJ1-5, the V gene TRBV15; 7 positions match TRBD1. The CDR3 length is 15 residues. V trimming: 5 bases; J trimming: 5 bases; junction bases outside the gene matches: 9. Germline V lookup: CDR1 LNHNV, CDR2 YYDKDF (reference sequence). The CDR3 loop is CATSRGTGDYQPQHF. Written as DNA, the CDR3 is TGTGCCACCAGCCGTGGTACAGGGGATTATCAGCCCCAGCATTTT. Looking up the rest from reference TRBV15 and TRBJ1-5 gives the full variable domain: DAMVIQNPRYQVTQFGKPVTLSCSQTLNHNVMYWYQQKSSQAPKLLFHYYDKDFNNEADTPDNFQSRRPNTSFCFLDIRSPGLGDTAMYLCATSRGTGDYQPQHFGDGTRLSIL.

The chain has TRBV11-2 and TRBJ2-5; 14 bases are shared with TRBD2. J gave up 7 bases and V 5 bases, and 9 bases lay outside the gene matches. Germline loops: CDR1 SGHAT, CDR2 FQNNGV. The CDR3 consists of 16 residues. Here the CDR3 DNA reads TGTGCCAGCAGCGGACTAGCGGGAGGAGGGGCGGGGACCCAGTACTTC. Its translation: CASSGLAGGGAGTQYF.

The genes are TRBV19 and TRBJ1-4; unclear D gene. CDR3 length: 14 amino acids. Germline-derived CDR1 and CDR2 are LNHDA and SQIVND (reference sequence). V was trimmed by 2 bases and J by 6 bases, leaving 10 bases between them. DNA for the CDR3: TGTGCCAGTAGTATACCCGTCACGGATGAAAAACTGTTTTTT. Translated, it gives CASSIPVTDEKLFF.

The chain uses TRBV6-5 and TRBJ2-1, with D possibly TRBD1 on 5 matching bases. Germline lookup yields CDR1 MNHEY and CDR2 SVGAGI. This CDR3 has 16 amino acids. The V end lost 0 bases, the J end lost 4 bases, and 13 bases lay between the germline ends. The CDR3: CASSYSSGHTYNEQFF. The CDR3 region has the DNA TGTGCCAGCAGTTACTCGAGTGGACACACATACAATGAGCAGTTCTTC.